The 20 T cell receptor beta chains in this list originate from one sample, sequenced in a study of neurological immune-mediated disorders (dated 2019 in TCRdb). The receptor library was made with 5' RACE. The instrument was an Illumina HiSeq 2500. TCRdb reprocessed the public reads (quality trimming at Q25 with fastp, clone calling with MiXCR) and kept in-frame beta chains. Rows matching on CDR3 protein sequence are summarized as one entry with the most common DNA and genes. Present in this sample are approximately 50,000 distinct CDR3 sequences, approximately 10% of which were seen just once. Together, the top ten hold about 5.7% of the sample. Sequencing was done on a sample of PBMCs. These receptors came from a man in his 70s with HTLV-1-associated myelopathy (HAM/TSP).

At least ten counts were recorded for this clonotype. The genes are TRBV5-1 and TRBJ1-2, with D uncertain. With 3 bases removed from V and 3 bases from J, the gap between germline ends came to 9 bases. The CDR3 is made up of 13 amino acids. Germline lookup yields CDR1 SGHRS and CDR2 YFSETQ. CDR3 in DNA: TGCGCCAGCAGCTCCAACATGGACTATGGCTACACCTTC. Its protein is CASSSNMDYGYTF.

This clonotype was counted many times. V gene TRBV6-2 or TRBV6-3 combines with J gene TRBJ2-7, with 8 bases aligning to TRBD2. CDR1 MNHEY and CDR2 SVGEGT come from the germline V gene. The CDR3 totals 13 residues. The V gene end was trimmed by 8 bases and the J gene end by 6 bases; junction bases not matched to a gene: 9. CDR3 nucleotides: TGTGCCAGCCAGCGGGAGTGGGTCCTCGAGCAGTACTTC. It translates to CASQREWVLEQYF.

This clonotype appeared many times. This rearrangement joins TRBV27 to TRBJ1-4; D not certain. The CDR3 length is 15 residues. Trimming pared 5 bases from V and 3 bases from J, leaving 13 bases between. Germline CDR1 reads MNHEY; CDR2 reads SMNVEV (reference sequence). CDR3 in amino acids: CASSSYASANEKLFF. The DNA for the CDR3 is TGTGCCAGCAGTAGCTATGCCTCGGCTAATGAAAAACTGTTTTTT.

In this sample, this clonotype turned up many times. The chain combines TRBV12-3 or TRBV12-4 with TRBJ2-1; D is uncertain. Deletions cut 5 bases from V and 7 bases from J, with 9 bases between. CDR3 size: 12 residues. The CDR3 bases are TGTGCCAGCAGTGCCCATTCGAATGAGCAGTTCTTC. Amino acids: CASSAHSNEQFF.

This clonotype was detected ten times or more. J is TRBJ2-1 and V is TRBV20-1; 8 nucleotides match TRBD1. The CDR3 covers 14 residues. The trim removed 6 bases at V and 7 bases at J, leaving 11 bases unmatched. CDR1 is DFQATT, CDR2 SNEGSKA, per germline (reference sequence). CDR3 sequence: CSARSGTGLNEQFF. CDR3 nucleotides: TGCAGTGCGCGATCCGGGACAGGCTTAAATGAGCAGTTCTTC.

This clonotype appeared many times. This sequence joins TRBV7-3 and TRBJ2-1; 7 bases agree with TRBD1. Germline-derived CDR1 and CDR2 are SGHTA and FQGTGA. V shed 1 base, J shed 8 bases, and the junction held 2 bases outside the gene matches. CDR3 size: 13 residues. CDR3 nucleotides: TGTGCCAGCAGCTTAAACAGGGGCGATGAGCAGTTCTTC. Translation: CASSLNRGDEQFF.

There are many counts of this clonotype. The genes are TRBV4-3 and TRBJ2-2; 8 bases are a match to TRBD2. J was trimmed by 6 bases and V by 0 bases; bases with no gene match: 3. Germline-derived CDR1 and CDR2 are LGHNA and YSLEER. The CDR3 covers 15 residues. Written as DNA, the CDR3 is TGCGCCAGCAGCCAAGATTCCGGGAGGGCCGGGGAGCTGTTTTTT. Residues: CASSQDSGRAGELFF.

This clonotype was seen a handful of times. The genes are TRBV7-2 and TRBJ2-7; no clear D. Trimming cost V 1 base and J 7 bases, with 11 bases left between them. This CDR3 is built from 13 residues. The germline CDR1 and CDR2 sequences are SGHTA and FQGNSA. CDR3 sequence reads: CASSLGGRIEQYF. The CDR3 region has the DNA TGTGCCAGCAGCTTAGGCGGACGGATAGAGCAGTACTTC.

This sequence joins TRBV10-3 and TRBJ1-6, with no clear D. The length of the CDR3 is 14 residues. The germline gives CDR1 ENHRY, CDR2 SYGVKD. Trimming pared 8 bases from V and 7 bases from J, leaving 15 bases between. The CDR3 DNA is TGTGCCATCTCTGAGCCGGTAGTGAATTCACCCCTCCACTTT. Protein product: CAISEPVVNSPLHF.

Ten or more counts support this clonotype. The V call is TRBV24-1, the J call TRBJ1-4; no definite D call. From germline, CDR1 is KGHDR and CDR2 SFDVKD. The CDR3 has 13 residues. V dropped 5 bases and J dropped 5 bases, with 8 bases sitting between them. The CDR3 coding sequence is TGTGCCACCAGTGCCCGGGCCAATGAAAAACTGTTTTTT. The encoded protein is CATSARANEKLFF.

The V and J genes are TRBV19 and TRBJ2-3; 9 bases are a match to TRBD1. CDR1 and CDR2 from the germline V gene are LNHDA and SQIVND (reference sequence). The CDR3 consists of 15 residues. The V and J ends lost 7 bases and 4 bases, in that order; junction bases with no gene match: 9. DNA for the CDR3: TGTGCCAGTAACGGGGGACAGGGAAAGGCAGATACGCAGTATTTT. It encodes CASNGGQGKADTQYF.

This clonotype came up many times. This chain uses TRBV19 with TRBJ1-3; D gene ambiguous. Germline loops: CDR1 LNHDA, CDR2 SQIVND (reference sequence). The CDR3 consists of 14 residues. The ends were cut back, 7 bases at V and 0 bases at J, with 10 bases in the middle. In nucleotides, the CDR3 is TGTGCCAGTAAAAACTTGGGCTCTGGAAACACCATATATTTT. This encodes CASKNLGSGNTIYF.

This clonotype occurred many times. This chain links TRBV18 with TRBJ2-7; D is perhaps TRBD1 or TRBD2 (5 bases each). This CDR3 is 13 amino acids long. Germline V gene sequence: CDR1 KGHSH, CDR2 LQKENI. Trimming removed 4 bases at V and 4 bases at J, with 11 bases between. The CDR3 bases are TGTGCCAGCTCACTACTAGACAGTTACGAGCAGTACTTC. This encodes CASSLLDSYEQYF.

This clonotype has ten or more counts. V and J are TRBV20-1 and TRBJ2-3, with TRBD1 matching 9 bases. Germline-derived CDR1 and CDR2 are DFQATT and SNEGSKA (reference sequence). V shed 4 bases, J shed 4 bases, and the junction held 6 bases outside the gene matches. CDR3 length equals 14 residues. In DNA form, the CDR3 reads TGCAGTGCTAACACAGGGGGCGGCGCAGATACGCAGTATTTT. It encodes CSANTGGGADTQYF.

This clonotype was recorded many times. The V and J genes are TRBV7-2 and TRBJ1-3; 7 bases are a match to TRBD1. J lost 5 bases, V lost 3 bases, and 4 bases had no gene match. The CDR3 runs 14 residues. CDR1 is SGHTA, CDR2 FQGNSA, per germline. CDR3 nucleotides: TGTGCCAGCAGCTTGGGGACAGCGAGAAACACCATATATTTT. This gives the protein CASSLGTARNTIYF.

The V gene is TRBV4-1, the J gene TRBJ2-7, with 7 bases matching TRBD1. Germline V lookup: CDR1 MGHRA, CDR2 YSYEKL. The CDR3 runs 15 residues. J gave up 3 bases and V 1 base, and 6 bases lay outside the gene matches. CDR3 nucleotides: TGCGCCAGCAGCCAAGCCCCGGGACAGAACTACGAGCAGTACTTC. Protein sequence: CASSQAPGQNYEQYF.

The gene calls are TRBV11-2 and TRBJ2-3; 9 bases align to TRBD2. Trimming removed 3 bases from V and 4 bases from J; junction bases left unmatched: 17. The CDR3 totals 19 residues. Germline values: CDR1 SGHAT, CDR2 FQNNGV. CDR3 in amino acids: CASSLGTSGHYGRADTQYF. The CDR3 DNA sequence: TGTGCCAGCAGCTTGGGAACTAGCGGGCACTATGGTCGGGCAGATACGCAGTATTTT.

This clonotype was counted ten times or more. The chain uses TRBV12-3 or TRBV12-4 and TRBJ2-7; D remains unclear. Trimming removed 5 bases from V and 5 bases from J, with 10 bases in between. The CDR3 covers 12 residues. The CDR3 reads CASSPRLHEQYF. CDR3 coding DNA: TGTGCCAGCAGTCCCCGACTCCACGAGCAGTACTTC.

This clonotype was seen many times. CDR3 protein: CASSYIGGNQPQHF. The CDR3 DNA sequence: TGTGCCAGCAGTTACATCGGGGGCAATCAGCCCCAGCATTTT. This chain connects TRBV6-5 to TRBJ1-5; no clear D gene. Trimming shortened V by 2 bases and J by 2 bases, and 7 bases separated the two germline ends. CDR3 size: 14 residues. In germline, CDR1 is MNHEY, CDR2 SVGAGI.

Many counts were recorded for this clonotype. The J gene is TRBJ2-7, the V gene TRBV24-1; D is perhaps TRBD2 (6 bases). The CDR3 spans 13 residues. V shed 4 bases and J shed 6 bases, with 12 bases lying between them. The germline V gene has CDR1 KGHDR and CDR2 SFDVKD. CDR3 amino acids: CATSDPGLSEQYF. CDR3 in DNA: TGTGCCACCAGTGACCCGGGACTGAGCGAGCAGTACTTC.